The next 9 T cell receptor beta chains were all read from a single sample in a study of shared clonotypes between healthy human individuals. The repertoire was sequenced with immunoSEQ multiplex PCR; TCRdb's copy has only in-frame clones and lacks some. Of millions of clones in the sample, just over 90% were seen once. Input material: naive CD4+ T cells from PBMCs. Sample subset: CD45RA+ positively selected. The receptors stem from a man between 18 and 35 years old in good health. Some clones in this sample may be carry-over from other donors' samples.

The chain uses TRBV6-1 and TRBJ1-3, with D tentatively TRBD1 (5 bases). This CDR3 spans 18 amino acids. Trimming shortened V by 0 bases and J by 4 bases, and 19 bases separated the two germline ends. Germline lookup yields CDR1 MNHNS and CDR2 SASEGT. The CDR3 DNA reads TGTGCCAGCAGTGAAGCTGGGGCCCGAGGGGTTTGGGGAAACACCATATATTTT. Amino acid sequence: CASSEAGARGVWGNTIYF.

The chain has TRBV9 and TRBJ2-2; possible D gene TRBD1, 6 bases. Trimming removed 3 bases from V and 6 bases from J, with 21 bases in between. Germline V gives CDR1 SGDLS, CDR2 YYNGEE. The CDR3 is made up of 17 amino acids. The CDR3 DNA follows: TGTGCCAGCAGCGACTTCGGACAGCCCTTCCCGGCCGGGGAGCTGTTTTTT. Its translation is CASSDFGQPFPAGELFF.

The chain joins TRBV12-1 to TRBJ2-2; TRBD2 was called by the table and not checked on the DNA. TRBV12-1 is tagged as a pseudogene. The CDR3 extends over 16 amino acids. The CDR3: CASSLSGTMNTGELFF. DNA for the CDR3: TGTGCCAGCAGCTTGAGCGGGACCATGAACACCGGGGAGCTGTTTTTT.

The chain links TRBV28 to TRBJ2-7; D may be TRBD1 or TRBD2 (6 bases each). The CDR3 sequence is 12 residues long. Germline values: CDR1 MDHEN, CDR2 SYDVKM. V was trimmed by 8 bases and J by 0 bases, leaving 8 bases between them. The CDR3: CASGGPSYEQYF. The CDR3 region has the DNA TGTGCCAGCGGGGGGCCCTCCTACGAGCAGTACTTC.

The V call is TRBV5-4, the J call TRBJ2-3; 13 bases are a match to TRBD2. Germline V gene lookup returns CDR1 SGHNT and CDR2 YYREEE (reference sequence). The CDR3 has 16 residues. The V gene end was trimmed by 2 bases and the J gene end by 1 base; junction bases not matched to a gene: 1. The CDR3 here is CASSFGTSGGTDTQYF. Here the CDR3 DNA reads TGTGCCAGCAGCTTCGGGACTAGCGGGGGCACAGATACGCAGTATTTT.

The CDR3 region has the DNA TGTGCCAGCTCACCATGGGGGAAGGACAATGAGCAGTTCTTC. This sequence encodes CASSPWGKDNEQFF. This chain links TRBV18 with TRBJ2-1; D assignment may be TRBD1 or TRBD2 (5 bases each). The CDR3 consists of 14 residues. V was cut by 2 bases and J by 5 bases, with 10 bases left in between. Germline loops: CDR1 KGHSH, CDR2 LQKENI.

The chain employs TRBV28 and TRBJ1-2; D not resolved. V gave up 4 bases and J gave up 8 bases, with 8 bases separating them. CDR3 length equals 11 residues. Germline V gene lookup returns CDR1 MDHEN and CDR2 SYDVKM. The CDR3 here is CASSYPGGYTF. The CDR3 nucleotides are TGTGCCAGCAGTTATCCGGGGGGCTACACCTTC.

Note on this clone: Within the sample, other DNA sequences also encode this same CDR3. The CDR3 is CASSLTGYTEAFF. In DNA form, the CDR3 reads TGTGCCAGCAGCTTGACAGGCTACACTGAAGCTTTCTTT. The chain couples TRBV11-3 to TRBJ1-1; D may be TRBD1 (6 bases). The germline gives CDR1 SGHNT, CDR2 YENEEA. V was clipped by 3 bases and J by 3 bases, with 8 bases between them. CDR3 length: 13 amino acids.

In this sample, this clone turned up once. The chain combines TRBV6-5 with TRBJ2-1; D unresolved. The CDR3 has 14 amino acids. Germline V gives CDR1 MNHEY, CDR2 SVGAGI. V was cut by 5 bases and J by 5 bases, with 13 bases left in between. CDR3: CASSRTWSNNEQFF. The CDR3 nucleotides are TGTGCCAGCAGTCGGACGTGGTCGAACAATGAGCAGTTCTTC.